Listed below are T cell receptor beta chains from one sample, sequenced in a study of blood T cell repertoires in COVID-19. Using immunoSEQ multiplex PCR, the repertoire was profiled, and TCRdb retains in-frame clones only, with some absent. The profile shows about 140,000 clones, less than 80% of them singletons. Input material: peripheral blood. These receptors all come from a man in his 60s with acute or convalescent COVID-19. The CDR3 runs from the conserved cysteine through the conserved F or W. Each record gives: J gene, V gene, D gene, clone size, CDR3 DNA, CDR3 protein. A D gene is named only where the DNA matches it firmly. Some rows mark clone size as missing; the rest say once, few, many or name a class of expanded clone.

TRBJ2-2 | TRBV28 | NA | NA | TGTGCCAGCAAGGATGGGGGGATCGGCGGGGAGCTGTTTTTT | CASKDGGIGGELFF
TRBJ2-1 | TRBV9 | TRBD2 | NA | TGTGCCAGCAGCTCCCTACCGGGACTAGCGGGAGTTAGCTCCTACAATGAGCAGTTCTTC | CASSSLPGLAGVSSYNEQFF
TRBJ1-2 | TRBV19 | TRBD1 | NA | TGTGCCAGCATCAGGACAGGGGCTAACTATGGCTACACCTTC | CASIRTGANYGYTF
TRBJ2-3 | TRBV15 | TRBD2 | NA | TGTGCCACCAGCAGAGGTGGGGGGGATCATAGCACAGATACGCAGTATTTT | CATSRGGGDHSTDTQYF
TRBJ1-2 | TRBV15 | NA | NA | TGTGCCACCAGCAGAGACAGGGGAAACTATGGCTACACCTTC | CATSRDRGNYGYTF
TRBJ2-1 | TRBV7-3 | NA | NA | TGTGCCAGCAGCCCCCGAGCGGGCTCCTACAATGAGCAGTTCTTC | CASSPRAGSYNEQFF
TRBJ2-3 | TRBV10-3 | NA | NA | TGTGCCATCAGTGTCGGCGGGGCTAGCACAGATACGCAGTATTTT | CAISVGGASTDTQYF
TRBJ2-5 | TRBV28 | TRBD2 | NA | TGTGCCAGCAGTTTATGGGGTGGGAGGGGCGGTGAGACCCAGTACTTC | CASSLWGGRGGETQYF
TRBJ1-2 | TRBV19 | NA | once | TGTGCCAGTACGTACTCAACAGCCGCCAGCTTCTATGGCTACACCTTC | CASTYSTAASFYGYTF
TRBJ2-1 | TRBV18 | TRBD2 | NA | TGTGCCAGCTCACCACTAGCGGGAGGCAATGAGCAGTTCTTC | CASSPLAGGNEQFF
TRBJ2-3 | TRBV6-2/TRBV6-3 | NA | once | TGTGCCAGCAGTAAAGAGGGCTTCGGGCGTGGTGATACGCAGTATTTT | CASSKEGFGRGDTQYF
TRBJ2-3 | TRBV28 | TRBD2 | NA | TGTGCCAGCACCCCCCGTAGCGGGAGAATCGCAGATACGCAGTATTTT | CASTPRSGRIADTQYF
TRBJ2-1 | TRBV7-3 | TRBD2 | NA | TGTGCCAGCAGCTTAACTAGCGGGAGCCACCAGTTCTTC | CASSLTSGSHQFF
TRBJ2-3 | TRBV15 | TRBD2 | NA | TGTGCCACCAGCAGCAGACTAGCGGGAAGCCCAGATACGCAGTATTTT | CATSSRLAGSPDTQYF
TRBJ1-1 | TRBV3-1/TRBV3-2 | NA | NA | TGTGCCAGCAGCCCCGGAGGCCCGAGCACTGAAGCTTTCTTT | CASSPGGPSTEAFF
TRBJ1-3 | TRBV3-1/TRBV3-2 | NA | few | TGTGCCAGCAGCCAAGGGGCCGTCTCTGGAAACACCATATATTTT | CASSQGAVSGNTIYF
TRBJ1-5 | TRBV12-3/TRBV12-4 | NA | NA | TGTGCCAGCAGCTTGGACTATCAGCCCCAGCATTTT | CASSLDYQPQHF
TRBJ1-2 | TRBV19 | TRBD1 | NA | TGTGCCAGTACTCTGGGGGACAGACACTATGGCTACACCTTC | CASTLGDRHYGYTF
TRBJ1-1 | TRBV19 | NA | NA | TGTGCCAGTAAATCAGGGAACACTGAAGCTTTCTTT | CASKSGNTEAFF
TRBJ2-7 | TRBV28 | TRBD1 | NA | TGTGCCAGCAACTTGGGACAGGGAGGAACCTACGAGCAGTACTTC | CASNLGQGGTYEQYF
TRBJ2-1 | TRBV6-6 | TRBD1 | few | TGTGCCAGCAGATACGAGACAGGGGTTCGCAATGAGCAGTTCTTC | CASRYETGVRNEQFF
TRBJ1-4 | TRBV28 | TRBD1 | NA | TGTGCCAGCAGTTTCCGGGACAGGGGATCGGGTGAAAAACTGTTTTTT | CASSFRDRGSGEKLFF
TRBJ2-7 | TRBV7-8 | NA | NA | TGTGCCAGCAGCTTAGGTGGACTGGCCTCCTACGAGCAGTACTTC | CASSLGGLASYEQYF
TRBJ2-7 | TRBV5-8 | NA | NA | TGTGCCAGCGGGCTGATGGCAGGGCACTACGAGCAGTACTTC | CASGLMAGHYEQYF
TRBJ2-2 | TRBV18 | TRBD1 | NA | TGTGCCAGCTCACGCGGGACAGGGAACACCGGGGAGCTGTTTTTT | CASSRGTGNTGELFF
TRBJ1-5 | TRBV9 | NA | NA | TGTGCCAGCGGTCAGGGCGGCAATCAGCCCCAGCATTTT | CASGQGGNQPQHF
TRBJ1-2 | TRBV7-8 | TRBD1 | medium-sized | TGTGCCAGCAGCCTGGGTGGGACAGACCCTTATGGCTACACCTTC | CASSLGGTDPYGYTF
TRBJ1-1 | TRBV30 | TRBD1 | NA | TGTGCCTGGACAGGGGGCCTGAACACTGAAGCTTTCTTT | CAWTGGLNTEAFF
TRBJ2-5 | TRBV7-6 | TRBD2 | NA | TGTGCCAGCAGCTTAGCCGGACTAGTAGGCTCGGAGACCCAGTACTTC | CASSLAGLVGSETQYF
TRBJ2-7 | TRBV28 | NA | NA | TGTGCCAGCAGTCCTCCTCGGGGAGGGCAGTACTTC | CASSPPRGGQYF
TRBJ2-3 | TRBV7-9 | TRBD1 | NA | TGTGCCAGCAGCCGGGACAGGGGTTTAAGGACAGATACGCAGTATTTT | CASSRDRGLRTDTQYF
TRBJ1-6 | TRBV3-1/TRBV3-2 | NA | NA | TGTGCCAGCAGCCAAGATCTTGGCAATTCACCCCTCCACTTT | CASSQDLGNSPLHF
TRBJ2-7 | TRBV11-2 | TRBD2 | NA | TGTGCCAGCAGCTTAGGTCCCTCAGCGGGAGGGTACGAGCAGTACTTC | CASSLGPSAGGYEQYF
TRBJ1-4 | TRBV11-2 | NA | few | TGTGCCAGCAGCTCCTACCCCCAGGGTCCAACTAATGAAAAACTGTTTTTT | CASSSYPQGPTNEKLFF
TRBJ1-2 | TRBV10-3 | TRBD1 | NA | TGTGCCATCAGTGAGAGGGGACAGGGGGACTATGGCTACACCTTC | CAISERGQGDYGYTF
TRBJ1-5 | TRBV9 | TRBD1 | NA | TGTGCCAGCAGTGAGGGGGCGTCGGGCAATCAGCCCCAGCATTTT | CASSEGASGNQPQHF
TRBJ2-5 | TRBV18 | NA | NA | TGTGCCAGCTCACCAGGATTCGGGGGAGAGACCCAGTACTTC | CASSPGFGGETQYF
TRBJ2-5 | TRBV24-1 | TRBD2 | NA | TGTGCCACCAGTGATTGGGGGCTAGCGGGACAAGAGACCCAGTACTTC | CATSDWGLAGQETQYF
TRBJ1-4 | TRBV5-4 | NA | many | TGTGCCAGCAGCTTGGCGGGGGGGGGCAATGAAAAACTGTTTTTT | CASSLAGGGNEKLFF
TRBJ2-2 | TRBV6-2/TRBV6-3 | TRBD1 | NA | TGTGCCAGCAGCTCGGACAGGGGGCAGGGCGGGGAGCTGTTTTTT | CASSSDRGQGGELFF
TRBJ2-3 | TRBV11-2 | NA | NA | TGTGCCAGCAGCTTAGGGAGGTTCGCGGCCCACACAGATACGCAGTATTTT | CASSLGRFAAHTDTQYF